These 9 T cell receptor beta chains were sequenced from one sample in a study of CD8+CD57+ T cells in acquired aplastic anemia. Profiles of TCR beta VDJ and CDR3 were generated from a genomic DNA template. One entry per CDR3 protein results from TCRdb running MiXCR on the reads. Of 260,000 or so distinct CDR3 sequences detected, less than 85% appear once; the ten largest clones hold over 35%. The sequenced patients had an expansion of CD8+CD57+ cells seen by flow cytometry. Sequenced material: sorted CD4+, CD8+, or CD8+CD57+ T cells (not recorded which) from PBMCs. The receptors here all came from a human donor with aplastic anemia.

This clonotype showed up many times. The genes are TRBV12-5 and TRBJ1-4, with a tentative D call TRBD1 (5 bases). The CDR3 runs to 14 residues. V dropped 6 bases and J dropped 5 bases, with 13 bases sitting between them. The germline CDR1 and CDR2 sequences are LGHNT and FRNRAP. The CDR3 DNA reads TGTGCTAGTGGCGCCGGGACCGAGAATGAAAAACTGTTTTTT. It codes for CASGAGTENEKLFF.

The chain is built from TRBV7-2 and TRBJ2-3; D may match TRBD1 or TRBD2 (7 bases each). The CDR3 runs to 15 residues. V was clipped by 6 bases and J by 6 bases, with 19 bases between them. Germline V gives CDR1 SGHTA, CDR2 FQGNSA. CDR3 loop: CASSPPGGGQDTQYF. CDR3 in DNA: TGTGCCAGCAGTCCACCAGGGGGGGGGCAGGATACGCAGTATTTT.

Worth noting for this clonotype: In this CDR3 the conserved last residue, phenylalanine or tryptophan, is missing, so a read error is likely. The DNA is omitted, as the CDR3 cannot be located on it reliably, and the CDR3 follows TCRdb's listing. This chain links TRBV7-3 with TRBJ2-1; TRBD2 was called by the table and not checked on the DNA. The CDR3 is 13 residues long, ends included. CDR1 is SGHTA, CDR2 FQGTGA, per germline. This chain's CDR3 is CASSPAGTCGETH.

This chain links TRBV7-8 with TRBJ2-1, with D unresolved. Germline V gives CDR1 SGHVS, CDR2 FQNEAQ. V lost 1 base and J lost 8, with 18 bases in between. CDR3 length equals 16 residues. As DNA, the CDR3 is TGTGCCAGCAGCTTAGAAGGAAGCGCCGGTACGCATGAGCAGTTCTTC. Translated, it gives CASSLEGSAGTHEQFF.

V usage is TRBV11-2 and J usage is TRBJ1-6; the D gene is possibly TRBD1 (6 bases). The CDR3 length is 16 residues. In germline, CDR1 is SGHAT, CDR2 FQNNGV. V lost 5 bases and J lost 5, with 16 bases in between. The CDR3 DNA sequence: TGTGCCAGCAGCCCCTGGGGGCAGAAACATAATTCACCCCTCCACTTT. It encodes CASSPWGQKHNSPLHF.

With regard to this clonotype: At one boundary the junction diverges from the germline segment, which might be a read error. The rearrangement links TRBV7-7 to TRBJ2-1; D tentatively fits TRBD1 or TRBD2 (5 bases each). Germline V gives CDR1 SSHAT, CDR2 FNYEAQ (reference sequence). The length of the CDR3 is 14 residues. The CDR3: CASSLGAWGNAGVF. CDR3 bases: TGTGCCAGCAGCTTAGGGGCCTGGGGCAATGCCGGGGTCTTC.

The CDR3 DNA reads TGTGCCAGCAGCTTACGGCAGGGGGACTTGTTCTATGGCTACACCTTC. Amino acid sequence: CASSLRQGDLFYGYTF. The rearrangement links TRBV7-9 to TRBJ1-2; 7 bases line up with TRBD1. The germline gives CDR1 SEHNR, CDR2 FQNEAQ (reference sequence). V trimming: 2 bases; J trimming: 4 bases; junction bases outside the gene matches: 10. This CDR3 is 16 amino acids long.

This chain joins TRBV7-9 and TRBJ1-2, with a weak D call TRBD1 (5 bases). The germline CDR1 and CDR2 sequences are SEHNR and FQNEAQ (reference sequence). Trimming left V 3 bases short and J 5 bases short, with 19 bases between. CDR3 length equals 16 residues. The CDR3 spells CASSLARDGGVYGYTF. CDR3 nucleotide sequence: TGTGCCAGCAGCTTGGCGAGGGACGGGGGGGTATATGGCTACACCTTC.

V gene TRBV9 combines with J gene TRBJ2-4; D may be TRBD2 (6 bases). V lost 7 bases to trimming and J lost 3 bases, with 26 bases between them. Germline lookup yields CDR1 SGDLS and CDR2 YYNGEE. This CDR3 has 18 residues. The DNA of the CDR3 is TGTGCCAGCGGAGGGCCTGGGAACATTCAGTACGTCAAAAACATTCAGTACTTC. Translation: CASGGPGNIQYVKNIQYF.